This T cell receptor beta chain originates from a study of cytomegalovirus exposure and HLA in healthy donors. PCR used 60 Vbeta primers and 13 Jbeta primers. Original methodology: Later reanalysis found about 80 million unique TCR beta chains, around 11 million of them shared. Some clones are missing from TCRdb's copy, which holds only in-frame ones; the method was immunoSEQ multiplex PCR. V and J calls and clone size come straight from that table; D and trimming were deduced from the DNA. The repertoire holds about 110,000 clones, with around 70% as singletons. The V gene lost 3 bases and the J gene lost 5 bases, with 20 bases spanning the gap. Germline V gene lookup returns CDR1 SGHTA and CDR2 FQGTGA. There are 17 residues in the CDR3.

The clonotype originates from a man aged 25 to 40 in good health and CMV-seropositive. This chain uses TRBV7-3 with TRBJ2-1; D is possibly TRBD2 (6 bases). Sequencing input: PBMCs. CDR3 in DNA: TGTGCCAGCAGCTTCACCAGCGGGCGGGGCTTCCACAATGAGCAGTTCTTC. Translating gives CASSFTSGRGFHNEQFF.